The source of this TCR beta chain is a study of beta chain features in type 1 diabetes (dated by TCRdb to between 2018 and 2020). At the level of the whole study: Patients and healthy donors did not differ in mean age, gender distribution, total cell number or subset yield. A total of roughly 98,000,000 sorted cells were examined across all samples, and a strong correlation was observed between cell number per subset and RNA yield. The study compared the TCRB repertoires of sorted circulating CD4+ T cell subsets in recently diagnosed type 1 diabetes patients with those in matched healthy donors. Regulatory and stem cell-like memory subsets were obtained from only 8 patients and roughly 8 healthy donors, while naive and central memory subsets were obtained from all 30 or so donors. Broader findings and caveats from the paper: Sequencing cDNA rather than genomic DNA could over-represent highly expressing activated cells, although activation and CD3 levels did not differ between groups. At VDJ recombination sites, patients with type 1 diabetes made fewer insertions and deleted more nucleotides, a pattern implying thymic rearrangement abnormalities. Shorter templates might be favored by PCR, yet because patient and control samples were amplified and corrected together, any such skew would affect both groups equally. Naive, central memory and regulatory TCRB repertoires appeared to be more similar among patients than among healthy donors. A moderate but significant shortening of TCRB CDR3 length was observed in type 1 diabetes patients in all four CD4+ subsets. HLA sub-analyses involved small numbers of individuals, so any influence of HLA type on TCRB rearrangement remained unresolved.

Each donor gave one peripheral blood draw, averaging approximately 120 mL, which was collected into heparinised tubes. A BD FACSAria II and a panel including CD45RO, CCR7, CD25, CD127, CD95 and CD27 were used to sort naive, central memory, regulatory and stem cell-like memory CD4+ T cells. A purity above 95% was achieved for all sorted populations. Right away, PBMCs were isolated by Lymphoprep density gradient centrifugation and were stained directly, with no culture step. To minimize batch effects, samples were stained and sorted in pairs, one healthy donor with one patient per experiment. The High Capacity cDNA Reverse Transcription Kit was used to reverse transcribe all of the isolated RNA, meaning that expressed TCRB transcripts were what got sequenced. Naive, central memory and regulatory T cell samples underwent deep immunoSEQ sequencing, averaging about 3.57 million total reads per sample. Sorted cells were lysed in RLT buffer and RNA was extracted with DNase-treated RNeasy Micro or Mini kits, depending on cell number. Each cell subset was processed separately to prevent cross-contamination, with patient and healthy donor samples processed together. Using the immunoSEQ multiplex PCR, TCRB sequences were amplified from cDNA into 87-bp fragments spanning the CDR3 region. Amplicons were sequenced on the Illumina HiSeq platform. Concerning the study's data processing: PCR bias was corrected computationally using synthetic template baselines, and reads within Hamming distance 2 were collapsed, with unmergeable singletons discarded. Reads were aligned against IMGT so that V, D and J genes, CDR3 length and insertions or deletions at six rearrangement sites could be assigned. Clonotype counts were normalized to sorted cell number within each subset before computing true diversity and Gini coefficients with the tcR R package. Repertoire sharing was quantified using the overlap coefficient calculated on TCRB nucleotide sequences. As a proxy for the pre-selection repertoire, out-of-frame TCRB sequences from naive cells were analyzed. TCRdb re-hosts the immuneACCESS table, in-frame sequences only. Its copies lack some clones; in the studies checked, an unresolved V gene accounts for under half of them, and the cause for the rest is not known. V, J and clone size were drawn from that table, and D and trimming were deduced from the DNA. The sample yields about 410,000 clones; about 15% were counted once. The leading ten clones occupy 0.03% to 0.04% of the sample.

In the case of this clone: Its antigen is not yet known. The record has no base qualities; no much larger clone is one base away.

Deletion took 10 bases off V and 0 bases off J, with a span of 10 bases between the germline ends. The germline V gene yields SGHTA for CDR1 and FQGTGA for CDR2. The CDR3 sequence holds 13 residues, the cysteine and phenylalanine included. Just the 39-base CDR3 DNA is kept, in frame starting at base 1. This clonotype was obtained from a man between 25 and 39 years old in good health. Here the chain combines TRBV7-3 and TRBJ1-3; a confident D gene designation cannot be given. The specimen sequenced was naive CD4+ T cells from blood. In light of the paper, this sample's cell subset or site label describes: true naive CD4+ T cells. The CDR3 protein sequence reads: CAIPRSSGNTIYF. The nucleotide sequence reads TGTGCCATCCCCAGGAGCTCTGGAAACACCATATATTTT.